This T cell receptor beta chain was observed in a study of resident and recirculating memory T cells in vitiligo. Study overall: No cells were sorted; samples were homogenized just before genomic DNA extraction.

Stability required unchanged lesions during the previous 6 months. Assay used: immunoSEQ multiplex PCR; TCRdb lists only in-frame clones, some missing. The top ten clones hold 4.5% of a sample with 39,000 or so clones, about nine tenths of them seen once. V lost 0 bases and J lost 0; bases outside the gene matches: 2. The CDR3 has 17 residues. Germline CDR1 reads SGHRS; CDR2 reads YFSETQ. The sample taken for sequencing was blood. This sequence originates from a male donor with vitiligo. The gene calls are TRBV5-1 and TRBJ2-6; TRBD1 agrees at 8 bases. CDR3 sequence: CASSLGGTGSGANVLTF. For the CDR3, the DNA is TGCGCCAGCAGCTTGGGAGGGACAGGCTCTGGGGCCAACGTCCTGACTTTC. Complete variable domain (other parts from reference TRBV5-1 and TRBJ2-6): KAGVTQTPRYLIKTRGQQVTLSCSPISGHRSVSWYQQTPGQGLQFLFEYFSETQRNKGNFPGRFSGRQFSNSRSEMNVSTLELGDSALYLCASSLGGTGSGANVLTFGAGSRLTVL.